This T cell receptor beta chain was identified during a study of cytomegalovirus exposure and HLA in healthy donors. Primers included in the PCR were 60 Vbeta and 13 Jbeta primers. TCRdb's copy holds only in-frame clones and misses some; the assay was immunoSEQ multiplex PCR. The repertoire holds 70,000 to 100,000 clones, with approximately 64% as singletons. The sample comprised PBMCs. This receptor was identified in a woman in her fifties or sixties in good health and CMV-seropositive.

The CDR3 reads CASSQNRDYTEAFF. In nucleotides, the CDR3 is TGCGCCAGCAGCCAGAACAGGGATTACACTGAAGCTTTCTTT. This chain connects TRBV4-3 to TRBJ1-1; maybe TRBD1 (6 bases). Per germline, CDR1 LGHNA and CDR2 YSLEER. Between the trimmed V and J ends, which lost 3 bases and 3 bases, there was a span of 11 bases. The CDR3 spans 14 residues.